The next 21 T cell receptor beta chains were all read from a single sample in a study of tumor-infiltrating lymphocytes in primary liver carcinoma. Reverse transcription of about 500 ng total RNA with a constant-region primer produced TCR beta cDNA. Three nested multiplex PCR rounds, a slightly modified ARM-PCR, produced the libraries for TCR beta. Use of TRBV1-TRBV30 forward primers with a C-beta reverse primer characterized the first two PCR rounds, which lasted about 10 cycles each. Each CDR3 protein gets one entry after TCRdb re-called the multiplex PCR reads with MiXCR. Of hundreds of thousands of distinct CDR3 sequences in the sample, around 50% are singletons; the top ten hold approximately 15%. Germline DNA was also extracted, and blood RNA derived from unsorted whole blood. Sequencing used peripheral blood. The source of these receptors is a woman between 25 and 40 years old with primary liver carcinoma and hepatitis B virus infection.

Remarks on this clonotype: The CDR3 carries no conserved terminal phenylalanine or tryptophan, so it likely arises from a read error. The J gene is TRBJ1-1, the V gene TRBV12-3 or TRBV12-4; 10 nucleotides agree with TRBD1. The junction had 5 bases not matched to a gene; V was cut back by 5 bases and J by 5 bases. There are 14 residues in the CDR3. This CDR3 is CASSPGTGETEAFI. The CDR3 nucleotides read TGTGCCAGCAGTCCCGGGACAGGGGAAACTGAAGCTTTCATT.

The rearrangement links TRBV7-9 to TRBJ2-7; 7 bases match TRBD2. CDR3 length: 14 residues. Looked up from germline, CDR1 is SEHNR and CDR2 is FQNEAQ (reference sequence). The trim removed 1 base at V and 3 bases at J, leaving 3 bases unmatched. The CDR3 is CASSLVAGVYEQYF. The CDR3 DNA sequence: TGTGCCAGCAGCTTAGTCGCGGGAGTCTACGAGCAGTACTTC.

As concerns this clonotype: Since a much larger clone is just one base distant, this may be a read error. The conserved closing phenylalanine or tryptophan is absent in this CDR3, likely reflecting a read error. This chain uses TRBV30 with TRBJ2-1, with D unresolved. Germline CDR1 and CDR2: GTSNPN and SVGIG (reference sequence). V gave up 2 bases and J gave up 2 bases, with 4 bases separating them. The CDR3 is made up of 12 amino acids. As DNA, the CDR3 is TGTGCCTGGAGTCCGACCTACAATGAGCAGTTCCTC. Amino acid sequence: CAWSPTYNEQFL.

As to this clonotype: Given a much more abundant clone one base away, this may be a read error. The V call is TRBV6-2 or TRBV6-3, the J call TRBJ2-2; no firm D call. There are 13 residues in the CDR3. Germline CDR1 MNHEY, CDR2 SVGEGT. The CDR3 sequence: CANSYRSGGELFF. CDR3 bases: TGTGCCAACAGTTACCGATCAGGAGGGGAGCTGTTTTTT.

This clonotype was detected a few times. This chain links TRBV5-1 with TRBJ2-7, with D unresolved. Germline V gene data show CDR1 as SGHRS and CDR2 as YFSETQ. The ends were cut back, 2 bases at V and 0 bases at J, with 9 bases in the middle. CDR3 size: 14 residues. CDR3 sequence (DNA): TGCGCCAGCAGCTTTTCGACAAGCTCCTACGAGCAGTACTTC. Translation gives CASSFSTSSYEQYF.

The chain has TRBV10-3 and TRBJ2-6, with D unresolved. Looked up from germline, CDR1 is ENHRY and CDR2 is SYGVKD. The CDR3 contains 16 residues. V gave up 3 bases and J gave up 0 bases, with 9 bases separating them. The CDR3 region has the DNA TGTGCCATCAGTGAAAGGTGGGACTCTGGGGCCAACGTCCTGACTTTC. It encodes CAISERWDSGANVLTF.

This clonotype was recorded many times. This rearrangement joins TRBV29-1 to TRBJ2-5; 8 nucleotides align to TRBD1. J gave up 5 bases and V 3 bases, and 5 bases lay outside the gene matches. Germline CDR1 and CDR2: SQVTM and ANQGSEA. The CDR3 extends over 13 amino acids. The CDR3 spells CSVESNRGETQYF. The CDR3 DNA is TGCAGCGTTGAGTCCAACAGGGGGGAGACCCAGTACTTC.

As for this clonotype: One end of the junction varies from germline; a read error may be responsible. The chain couples TRBV5-5 to TRBJ2-3; D is possibly TRBD1 (7 bases). This CDR3 comprises 14 residues. The germline V gene encodes CDR1 SGHKS and CDR2 YYEKEE (reference sequence). For the CDR3, the DNA is TGTGCCAGCAGCCTCAGGGGGAGGACAGATACGCGGTATTTT. Amino acid sequence: CASSLRGRTDTRYF.

In its sample, this clonotype was seen once. This may be a read error, as it is one base from a much larger clone. The CDR3 region is CNVGGQPQETQYF. The DNA for the CDR3 is TGCAACGTTGGGGGGCAACCCCAAGAGACCCAGTACTTC. The genes are TRBV29-1 and TRBJ2-5, with D possibly called TRBD1 or TRBD2 (6 bases each). CDR1 is SQVTM and CDR2 is ANQGSEA in the germline V gene. This CDR3 spans 13 amino acids.

This clonotype was observed many times. The chain recombines TRBV29-1 with TRBJ2-7; D may be TRBD2 (6 bases). The CDR3 consists of 13 residues. Per germline, CDR1 SQVTM and CDR2 ANQGSEA. Deletions cut 2 bases from V and 4 bases from J, with 12 bases between. In nucleotides, the CDR3 is TGCAGCGTTGAAAGACTAGGATCTTACGAGCAGTACTTC. Protein: CSVERLGSYEQYF.

In regard to this clonotype: One base away lies a much larger clone, so this may be a sequencing read error. This chain connects TRBV4-1 to TRBJ2-5, with D possibly being TRBD1 or TRBD2 (5 bases each). This CDR3 is built from 16 residues. Germline V CDR1 and CDR2: MGHRA, YSYEKL. CDR3 in amino acids: CTSSQGSGLHQETQYF. CDR3 bases: TGCACCAGCAGCCAAGGTTCGGGGCTACACCAAGAGACCCAGTACTTC.

This chain uses TRBV5-5 with TRBJ1-5; no definite D call. The CDR3 is made up of 15 amino acids. Germline CDR1 reads SGHKS; CDR2 reads YYEKEE (reference sequence). Trimming took 1 base from V and 7 from J, leaving 15 bases between them. CDR3 sequence: CASSLTLRTEQPQHF. The DNA of the CDR3 is TGTGCCAGCAGCTTGACGCTGAGAACAGAGCAGCCCCAGCATTTT.

This sequence joins TRBV12-3 or TRBV12-4 and TRBJ2-3; 8 positions agree with TRBD1. The CDR3 consists of 17 residues. The trim removed 2 bases at V and 2 bases at J, leaving 9 bases unmatched. CDR3 sequence reads: CASSLKTGDSFTDTQYF. The CDR3 nucleotides read TGTGCCAGCAGTTTAAAGACAGGGGATAGTTTCACAGATACGCAGTATTTT.

A word on this clonotype: A junction boundary mismatches the germline segment, possibly from a read error. The chain employs TRBV6-2 or TRBV6-3 and TRBJ2-7; either TRBD1 or TRBD2 may fit D (6 bases each). This CDR3 region has 14 residues. Germline assignment: CDR1 MNHEY and CDR2 SVGEGT. The CDR3: CASSFGGLAVEQYF. The CDR3 DNA reads TGTGCCAGTAGTTTCGGGGGCTTGGCGGTCGAGCAGTACTTC.

The chain uses TRBV7-9 and TRBJ2-5; 10 bases fit TRBD2. The length of the CDR3 is 16 residues. Looked up from germline, CDR1 is SEHNR and CDR2 is FQNEAQ (reference sequence). V lost 5 bases and J lost 4; bases outside the gene matches: 10. The CDR3 region is CASSHTPLAGVETQYF. In nucleotides, the CDR3 is TGTGCCAGCAGCCACACCCCTCTAGCGGGAGTAGAGACCCAGTACTTC.

Comment on this clonotype: It is likely a read error, because the conserved phenylalanine at the end of the CDR3 is missing. CDR3 sequence reads: CATSAEPLETQYL. DNA for the CDR3: TGTGCCACCTCAGCAGAACCCCTGGAGACCCAGTACCTC. The rearrangement uses TRBV11-2 and TRBJ2-5; D unresolved. With 10 bases removed from V and 5 bases from J, the gap between germline ends came to 17 bases. Germline CDR1 reads SGHAT; CDR2 reads FQNNGV. The CDR3 covers 13 residues.

V and J are TRBV12-3 or TRBV12-4 and TRBJ2-1; 11 bases are shared with TRBD2. The CDR3 has 20 amino acids. Trimming at V came to 5 bases and at J to 0 bases, leaving 15 bases not matched to a gene. The CDR3 bases are TGTGCCAGCAGTAGGGGTAAGGGACTAGCGGCCAGGAGCTCCTACAATGAGCAGTTCTTC. Amino acids: CASSRGKGLAARSSYNEQFF.

This clonotype is a singleton in its sample. With a much larger clone just one base away, this may be a read error. The chain combines TRBV6-2 or TRBV6-3 with TRBJ1-5; the D is unclear. Germline-derived CDR1 and CDR2 are MNHEY and SVGEGT. This CDR3 has 15 amino acids. The CDR3 region is CVSGTRGNHNQPQHF. The CDR3 DNA follows: TGTGTCAGCGGCACCCGAGGGAATCACAATCAGCCCCAGCATTTT.

This clonotype was counted ten times or more. The rearrangement joins TRBV11-2 to TRBJ2-1; 10 positions agree with TRBD1. This CDR3 has 15 amino acids. Trimming removed 0 bases from V and 6 bases from J; junction bases left unmatched: 2. In germline, CDR1 is SGHAT, CDR2 FQNNGV. CDR3 loop: CASSLDWTGGNEQFF. The CDR3 DNA reads as TGTGCCAGCAGCTTAGATTGGACAGGGGGCAATGAGCAGTTCTTC.

In the case of this clonotype: A much larger clone differs by one base, so this may be a read error. This chain connects TRBV4-2 to TRBJ2-2; D perhaps matches TRBD2 (6 bases). The CDR3 is 14 amino acids. CDR1 and CDR2 from the germline V gene are LGHNA and YNFKEQ. V was clipped by 2 bases and J by 5 bases, with 9 bases between them. The CDR3 bases are TGTGCCAGCAGCCAACCTCGGGGGACCGGGGAGCTGTTTTTT. It codes for CASSQPRGTGELFF.

This clonotype was picked up a small number of times. The missing conserved phenylalanine or tryptophan at the end of this CDR3 makes a read error likely. This chain uses TRBV5-5 with TRBJ2-7; the D gene is possibly TRBD1 (5 bases). CDR1 is SGHKS and CDR2 is YYEKEE in the germline V gene (reference sequence). The CDR3 sequence is 14 residues long. V lost 4 bases, J lost 2 bases, and 13 bases lay in between. In DNA form, the CDR3 reads TGTGCCAGCAGCAAAGACAGACTTACCTACGAGCAGTACTTA. Its translation: CASSKDRLTYEQYL.